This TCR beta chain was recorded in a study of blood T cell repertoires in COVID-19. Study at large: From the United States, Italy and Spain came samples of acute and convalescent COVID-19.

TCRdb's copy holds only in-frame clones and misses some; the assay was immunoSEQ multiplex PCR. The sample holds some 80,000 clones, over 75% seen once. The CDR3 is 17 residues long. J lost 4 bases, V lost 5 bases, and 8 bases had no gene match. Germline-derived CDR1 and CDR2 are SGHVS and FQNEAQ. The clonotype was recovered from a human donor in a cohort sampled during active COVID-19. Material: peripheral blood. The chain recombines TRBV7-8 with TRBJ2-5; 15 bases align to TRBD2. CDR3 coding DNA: TGTGCCAGCAGCCAGGGACTAGCGGGGGGTACGAGAGAGACCCAGTACTTC. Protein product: CASSQGLAGGTRETQYF.